A single sample gave rise to the 19 T cell receptor beta chains below, sequenced in a study of T cell repertoires in cytomegalovirus infection. TCRdb used MiXCR to reprocess the reads, holding one entry per CDR3 protein. The sample yields approximately 750,000 distinct CDR3 sequences, roughly 35% seen once. The sample comprised PBMCs. These receptors all stem from a human donor in good health (CMV status not recorded). Some clones in this sample may be carry-over from other donors' samples.

The chain is built from TRBV27 and TRBJ2-3; 8 bases are a match to TRBD1. The CDR3 has 15 amino acids. Germline V gene data show CDR1 as MNHEY and CDR2 as SMNVEV (reference sequence). V shed 3 bases, J shed 3 bases, and the junction held 5 bases outside the gene matches. The chain's CDR3 is CASSFGQGRTDTQYF. The CDR3 bases are TGTGCCAGCAGTTTCGGACAGGGTAGGACAGATACGCAGTATTTT.

Note on this clonotype: No conserved phenylalanine or tryptophan is present at the end of the CDR3, so a read error is the likely explanation. This rearrangement joins TRBV6-5 to TRBJ2-3; no definite D call. The CDR3 is 13 residues long. V was pared by 7 bases and J by 2 bases, with 10 bases between. Looked up from germline, CDR1 is MNHEY and CDR2 is SVGAGI. DNA for the CDR3: TGTGCCAGCACGAACTCCCTCACAGATACGCAGTATTTA. Translation: CASTNSLTDTQYL.

Points on this clonotype: One junction end disagrees with the germline gene, perhaps due to a read error. In nucleotides, the CDR3 is TGTGCTAGCAGCCGGGGACTAGCGGGAGCAGAGACCCAGTACTTC. Encoded protein: CASSRGLAGAETQYF. J is TRBJ2-5 and V is TRBV7-7; 14 nucleotides align to TRBD2. Per the germline V gene, CDR1 is SSHAT and CDR2 is FNYEAQ (reference sequence). CDR3 length: 15 residues.

The V gene is TRBV7-9, the J gene TRBJ1-3; D might be TRBD1 (5 bases). There are 16 residues in the CDR3. CDR1 is SEHNR, CDR2 FQNEAQ, per germline (reference sequence). The V end lost 1 base, the J end lost 5 bases, and 15 bases lay between the germline ends. Here the CDR3 reads CASSLGGGPLRNTIYF. CDR3 DNA: TGTGCCAGCAGCTTAGGCGGGGGTCCCTTGCGAAACACCATATATTTT.

Comment on this clonotype: The limits of the CDR3 on the DNA are not certain, so only TCRdb's listed CDR3 is given. The chain carries TRBV7-8 and TRBJ1-5; the table's D call, TRBD1, has no DNA check behind it. Germline lookup yields CDR1 SGHVS and CDR2 FQNEAQ. The CDR3 contains 16 residues when both ends are counted. CDR3 region: CASSFSVGSGNQPQRF.

This chain joins TRBV6-1 and TRBJ1-1; no firm D call. V gave up 5 bases and J gave up 2 bases, with 9 bases separating them. The CDR3 loop spans 13 amino acids. CDR1 is MNHNS, CDR2 SASEGT, per germline. This CDR3 reads CASSPVENTEAFF. The CDR3 nucleotides are TGTGCCAGCAGTCCCGTAGAAAACACTGAAGCTTTCTTT.

This chain connects TRBV2 to TRBJ1-5; D call uncertain. Looked up from germline, CDR1 is SNHLY and CDR2 is FYNNEI. Trimming pared 3 bases from V and 3 bases from J, leaving 9 bases between. The CDR3 is 14 amino acids. The CDR3 DNA is TGTGCCAGCAGTGAGGTTAGTCCCAATCAGCCCCAGCATTTT. Encoded protein: CASSEVSPNQPQHF. Full variable domain (missing parts from reference TRBV2 and TRBJ1-5): EPEVTQTPSHQVTQMGQEVILRCVPISNHLYFYWYRQILGQKVEFLVSFYNNEISEKSEIFDDQFSVERPDGSNFTLKIRSTKLEDSAMYFCASSEVSPNQPQHFGDGTRLSIL.

This clonotype was recorded once. The CDR3 region has the DNA TGTGCCAGTACCGTCGGACGCAGCCATGGCTACACCTTC. It yields the protein CASTVGRSHGYTF. The chain couples TRBV19 to TRBJ1-2, with unresolved D. The CDR3 extends over 13 amino acids. Trimming shortened V by 7 bases and J by 6 bases, and 15 bases separated the two germline ends. The V gene's germline CDR1 is LNHDA and CDR2 SQIVND (reference sequence).

This clonotype was observed a few times. V gene TRBV7-2 combines with J gene TRBJ1-5; D is unresolved. Germline V gene data show CDR1 as SGHTA and CDR2 as FQGNSA. The CDR3 contains 15 residues. V was pared by 5 bases and J by 3 bases, with 14 bases between. The CDR3 DNA reads as TGTGCCAGCAGCCTCGGAGGACGGACCAATCAGCCCCAGCATTTT. It is translated as CASSLGGRTNQPQHF. The variable domain in full, with the rest retrieved from reference TRBV7-2 and TRBJ1-5, is GAGVSQSPSNKVTEKGKDVELRCDPISGHTALYWYRQSLGQGLEFLIYFQGNSAPDKSGLPSDRFSAERTGGSVSTLTIQRTQQEDSAVYLCASSLGGRTNQPQHFGDGTRLSIL.

This clonotype was counted between two and nine times. The chain links TRBV7-9 to TRBJ2-1; 8 bases map to TRBD2. Per germline, CDR1 SEHNR and CDR2 FQNEAQ (reference sequence). The ends lost 4 bases at V and 10 bases at J; junction bases unmatched: 18. This CDR3 spans 17 amino acids. CDR3 DNA: TGTGCCAGCAGCTCCAGACTAGCGACAGAGCGAGAGGTGGAGCAGTTCTTC. It yields the protein CASSSRLATEREVEQFF.

The chain has TRBV2 and TRBJ2-2, with 7 bases lining up with TRBD1. With 5 bases clipped from V and 3 bases from J, the junction kept 6 bases outside the gene matches. In germline, CDR1 is SNHLY, CDR2 FYNNEI. The CDR3 sequence is 15 residues long. This CDR3 is CASSWDSQYTGELFF. The CDR3 coding sequence is TGTGCCAGCAGTTGGGACAGTCAATACACCGGGGAGCTGTTTTTT.

V and J are TRBV18 and TRBJ1-5; 8 bases line up with TRBD1. Germline assignment: CDR1 KGHSH and CDR2 LQKENI. The V and J ends lost 8 bases and 3 bases, in that order; junction bases with no gene match: 9. CDR3 size: 15 residues. DNA of the CDR3: TGTGCCAGCCCAAAGGACAGGGCGTACAATCAGCCCCAGCATTTT. Its protein is CASPKDRAYNQPQHF. Supplemented by reference TRBV18 and TRBJ1-5, the full variable domain reads NAGVMQNPRHLVRRRGQEARLRCSPMKGHSHVYWYRQLPEEGLKFMVYLQKENIIDESGMPKERFSAEFPKEGPSILRIQQVVRGDSAAYFCASPKDRAYNQPQHFGDGTRLSIL.

Comments on this clonotype: A much larger clone differs from this one at a single base, so this may be a read error. DNA of the CDR3: TGTGCCAGCTGTCCCAGGGGTTTTCAGCCCCAGCATTTT. The encoded protein is CASCPRGFQPQHF. The chain is built from TRBV12-3 or TRBV12-4 and TRBJ1-5; a weak D match, TRBD1 (6 bases). The CDR3 has 13 residues. V shed 8 bases and J shed 6 bases, with 14 bases lying between them.

The CDR3 DNA reads as TGTGCCAGCAGCGCCTCCGACAGGGTTTACTATGGCTACACCTTC. Translation: CASSASDRVYYGYTF. V gene TRBV12-3 or TRBV12-4 combines with J gene TRBJ1-2; 7 bases line up with TRBD1. CDR3 size: 15 residues. V trimming: 6 bases; J trimming: 3 bases; junction bases outside the gene matches: 10.

Only a few counts were recorded for this clonotype. For the CDR3, the DNA is TGTGCCATAAGCCAAGGACTAGCGGGAGATGGAGATGAGCAGTTCTTC. Translation: CAISQGLAGDGDEQFF. The chain is built from TRBV28 and TRBJ2-1, with 13 bases aligning to TRBD2. J gave up 8 bases and V 10 bases, and 14 bases lay outside the gene matches. CDR1 is MDHEN, CDR2 SYDVKM, per germline. This CDR3 has 16 residues.

The chain combines TRBV6-5 with TRBJ1-1; D may be TRBD1 (6 bases). This CDR3 has 18 residues. The germline V and J ends were trimmed by 5 bases and 0 bases, with 22 bases remaining between them. CDR1 is MNHEY and CDR2 is SVGAGI in the germline V gene. In DNA form, the CDR3 reads TGTGCCAGCAGTCCTCGGGGGAGGGGGTTTTTGATGAACACTGAAGCTTTCTTT. Its translation: CASSPRGRGFLMNTEAFF.

This clonotype came up a few times. The rearrangement uses TRBV20-1 and TRBJ1-2, with D unclear. Looked up from germline, CDR1 is DFQATT and CDR2 is SNEGSKA (reference sequence). This CDR3 has 15 residues. The ends were cut back, 4 bases at V and 2 bases at J, with 17 bases in the middle. The CDR3 bases are TGCAGTGCTACTCGACGGATGAGTTCAAACTATGGCTACACCTTC. Translation gives CSATRRMSSNYGYTF.

The rearrangement joins TRBV28 to TRBJ2-5; maybe TRBD1 (6 bases). Germline loops: CDR1 MDHEN, CDR2 SYDVKM. The CDR3 runs 12 residues. V was shortened by 2 bases and J by 14 bases, with 15 bases between the two germline ends. CDR3 residues: CASSLIGGPSYF. CDR3 in DNA: TGTGCCAGCAGTTTAATAGGGGGTCCAAGTTACTTC. The whole variable domain, remainder taken from reference TRBV28 and TRBJ2-5, is DVKVTQSSRYLVKRTGEKVFLECVQDMDHENMFWYRQDPGLGLRLIYFSYDVKMKEKGDIPEGYSVSREKKERFSLILESASTNQTSMYLCASSLIGGPSYFGPGTRLLVL.

This chain joins TRBV6-2 or TRBV6-3 and TRBJ1-5; 7 nucleotides match TRBD1. Trimming at V came to 10 bases and at J to 4 bases, leaving 10 bases not matched to a gene. The CDR3 consists of 14 residues. Germline-derived CDR1 and CDR2 are MNHEY and SVGEGT. CDR3: CATQLGTANQPQHF. The CDR3, as DNA: TGTGCCACTCAGTTGGGGACAGCAAATCAGCCCCAGCATTTT.